This T cell receptor beta chain was captured by sequencing in a study of shared clonotypes between healthy human individuals (dated by TCRdb to the early 2020s). Notes on the research overall: A couple of women and a few men aged 18 to 49 years were included in the cohort. Different laboratories and diverse techniques were used to prepare libraries and sequence TCR repertoires, to increase sequencing depth and limit assay-specific biases. Leukapheresis yielded between about 0.9 and 9 billion PBMCs per donor. The study deeply sequenced blood TCR repertoires of five healthy adults to estimate repertoire size and the extent of clonotype sharing between individuals. For each donor, CD4 naive and CD4 memory were each given three plates, CD8 naive was given two plates, and CD8 memory was given one plate.

Reading from cysteine to phenylalanine, the CDR3 counts 14 amino acids. The sequence is cut down to CDR3 DNA, 42 bases in frame from base 1. CDR1 SGHRS and CDR2 YFSETQ are derived from the germline V gene. Cut back by 3 bases and 0 bases, the V and J ends lie 4 bases apart. TCR CDR3 regions were amplified from genomic DNA by multiplex PCR using the deep immunoSEQ assay. Extracted genomic DNA from each cell subset was distributed evenly across all wells of several immunoSEQ 96-well plates, and each plate was treated as a replicate. Each replicate PCR for sorted subsets received about 210 ng genomic DNA, equal to 28,000 or so T cell genomes. Purified libraries were quantified with a Qubit 3.0 fluorometer, sized on a Bioanalyzer 2100, and re-quantified with the KAPA Library Quantification kit. Each immunoSEQ 96-well plate was sequenced on its own single-read 150-cycle Illumina NextSeq 550 flow cell. Regarding the original processing steps: Because the immunoSEQ output held only junctional sequences and lacked quality scores, the filtering could not match the filtering applied to full-length reads. To assign V/J genes and CDR3, sequences were annotated against IMGT germline references using PyIR, a Python wrapper for IgBLAST v1.9. Reads were filtered out if the reads had weak V/J assignments (E-value above 1e-6), no CDR3, stop codons, out-of-frame junctions, or ambiguous translated residues. V3J clonotypes were defined as sequences sharing the same inferred V gene, J gene, and CDR3 amino acid sequence. The percentage overlap between two repertoires was calculated by dividing the number of shared unique clonotypes by the size of the smaller repertoire. Three approaches were used to assess repertoire richness: RTK rarefaction, the Chao1 estimator, and Recon v2.1 estimates of unobserved clonotypes. For all TCRbeta clonotypes obtained by the gDNA method from a few donors, generation probabilities were computed with OLGA. TCRdb limited this immuneACCESS table to in-frame rearrangements with V and J called. A share of clones is missing; checked studies link under half to unresolved V genes, and the rest is unexplained. V and J calls and clone size come straight from that table; D and trimming were deduced from the DNA. The sample records about 980,000 clones, approximately 80% of which are singletons. Approximately 1.5% of the sample is held by the ten biggest clonotypes.

Points on this clone: What antigen it recognizes has not been identified. Base qualities are not recorded, but no much larger clone differs from it by a single base.

Summary of the overall study and its limitations: Sampling was restricted to blood, and TCR repertoires in tissues likely differ from the TCR repertoires found in blood. Approximately 5% of naive CD4, 3.5% of naive CD8, roughly 2.4% of memory CD4, and 0.35% to 0.4% of memory CD8 clonotypes were shared across several donors. Naive subsets generally had larger estimated clonotype richness than memory subsets did. The small number of donors limited the genetic and exposure-history diversity represented. Even with the large sequencing depth, rarefaction of the sorted-subset datasets indicated that sequencing was incomplete. Based on pairwise subsampling, the degree of clonotype sharing among donors was expected to be affected by sequencing depth. Compared with non-shared clonotypes, the clonotypes found in all four sorted-subset donors had higher generation probabilities.

Healthy HIV-negative adults with no recently reported acute infections or vaccinations were included as donors. Only Caucasian adults living in Nashville, Tennessee, USA were represented among the donors. CD4+ T cells were enriched by magnetic negative selection; naive cells were then positively selected on CD45RA, and the negative fraction formed the memory subset. Blood was obtained by leukapheresis, after which PBMCs were separated by Ficoll-Histopaque density gradient centrifugation and cryopreserved in liquid nitrogen vapor phase. Purity and quantity of every magnetically sorted T cell population were checked by analytical flow cytometry. Genomic DNA was isolated from each sorted fraction and quantified by UV absorbance on a Nanodrop 2000c.

Here the chain combines TRBV5-1 and TRBJ2-6; the D gene is not confidently resolved. The sequence was obtained from a man aged 18 to 35 in good health. Sequencing input: memory CD4+ T cells sorted from blood. This specimen's cell subset or site label, interpreted: CD45RA-negative fraction. The encoded CDR3 is CASSSNSGANVLTF. The DNA sequence is as follows: TGCGCCAGCAGCTCTAACTCTGGGGCCAACGTCCTGACTTTC. With all but the CDR3 taken from the reference TRBV5-1 and TRBJ2-6 genes, the full variable domain is: KAGVTQTPRYLIKTRGQQVTLSCSPISGHRSVSWYQQTPGQGLQFLFEYFSETQRNKGNFPGRFSGRQFSNSRSEMNVSTLELGDSALYLCASSSNSGANVLTFGAGSRLTVL.